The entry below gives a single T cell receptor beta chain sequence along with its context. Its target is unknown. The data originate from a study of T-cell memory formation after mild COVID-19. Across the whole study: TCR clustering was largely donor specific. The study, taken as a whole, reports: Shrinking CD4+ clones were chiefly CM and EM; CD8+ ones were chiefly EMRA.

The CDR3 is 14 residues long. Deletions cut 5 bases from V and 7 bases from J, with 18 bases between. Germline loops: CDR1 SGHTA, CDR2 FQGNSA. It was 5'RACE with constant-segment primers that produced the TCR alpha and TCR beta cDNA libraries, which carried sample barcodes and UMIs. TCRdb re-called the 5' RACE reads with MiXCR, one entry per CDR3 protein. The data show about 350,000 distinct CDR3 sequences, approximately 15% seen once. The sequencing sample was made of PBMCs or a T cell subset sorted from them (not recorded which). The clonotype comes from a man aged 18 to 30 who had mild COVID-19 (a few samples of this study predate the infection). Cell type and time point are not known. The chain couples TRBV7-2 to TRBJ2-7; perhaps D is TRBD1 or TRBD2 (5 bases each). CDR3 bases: TGTGCCAGCAGCCCGGGACCACCGGAGGTAGAGCAGTACTTC. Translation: CASSPGPPEVEQYF.